The following is a T cell receptor (beta chain) sequence with its context. Its target antigen remains unknown. These data are taken from a study of T cell responses to AZD1222 COVID-19 vaccine (dated by TCRdb to 2020 to 2022). Background for the entire study: A total of 230 or so trial participants underwent TCR sequencing, of whom around 200 received two doses of AZD1222 and some 26 received two doses of the MenACWY control vaccine. Trial participants were enrolled by age into subgroups of 18-55, 56-69 and 70-plus years, and around 150, 28 and 57 TCR-sequenced participants, respectively, were included in these subgroups. General study outcomes and caveats: Because no day 14 peak-response samples were available, the repertoires could be characterized only after the peak T cell response. Spike-specific TCR breadth and depth rose significantly after two AZD1222 doses compared with day 0 and with MenACWY recipients. The 56-69-year group was small, and its depth increase did not reach significance, likely because of low power. Reportedly, almost half of the unique spike-specific TCRs recognized epitopes lying outside the regions that are mutated in the B.1.351 and B.1.1.7 variants. The vaccine-associated CD4 TCRs covered the entire spike protein, and the dominant responses fell in regions 160-218 and 743-854. Only five to seven AZD1222 recipients were SARS-CoV-2 seropositive at baseline, limiting conclusions about previously exposed vaccinees. Most participants were white British and females outnumbered males, and the authors suggested that clonal diversity may have been underestimated.

The CDR3 contains 13 residues, cysteine and phenylalanine counted. Only the CDR3 DNA is retained, 39 bases long and in frame from the first base. From V the trimming removes 4 bases and from J it removes 4 bases, while the gene matches leave 2 bases of the junction unaccounted for. CDR1 ENHRY and CDR2 SYGVKD are derived from the germline V gene. The sample's time point label, decoded: baseline before first vaccination. Vaccinee samples came from UK trials COV001 and COV002, including a single-blind randomized controlled phase 2/3 trial of AZD1222 (ChAdOx1 nCoV-19) in healthy adults. For TCRbeta chain sequencing, PBMC samples were collected from trial participants at day 0 and at day 28 after the second dose. The CDR3 regions of human TCRbeta chains were subjected to immunosequencing. Regarding the original processing steps: TCRs in the repertoires were compared against a reference library of SARS-CoV-2-specific TCRs that had been generated with the MIRA antigen-specificity platform. Breadth meant the fraction of unique TCRs that were SARS-CoV-2-associated, whereas depth meant the fraction of total T cells that were SARS-CoV-2-associated. Using the MIRA data, every spike-specific TCR was mapped to the spike region that the TCR reacted to and assigned to either a CD4 or a CD8 class. Log10-transformed breadth and depth values were compared by one-way ANOVA with Sidak's multiple comparisons tests. This immuneACCESS table, as held by TCRdb, lists in-frame sequences with V and J called but not all clones. Of the missing ones, under half trace to an unresolved V gene in checked studies; the others have no known cause. V, J and clone size are those of that table, while D and trimming were read from the DNA. The record for this sample contains over 130,000 clones. Jointly, the top ten make up about 2% of the sample.

Recombination joined TRBV10-3 with TRBJ1-2, with 8 central nucleotides matching TRBD1. The origin of this receptor is an adult in good health. The sequencing input was peripheral blood. The sequenced DNA is TGTGCCATCAGTGCGGACAGGGTCTATGGCTACACCTTC. Its translation is CAISADRVYGYTF.